The present entry profiles one TCR beta chain with its context. These data belong to a study of blood T cell repertoires in COVID-19. Study-level background: Acute-phase and convalescent COVID-19 samples originated in the United States, Italy and Spain. Nucleic acid was either cDNA or gDNA, and it came from T cells, B-cell-depleted T cells, or PBMCs.

In the original analysis: Nucleated cell counts were estimated from reference gene primer amplification. Sequenced by immunoSEQ multiplex PCR; TCRdb stores in-frame clones only, minus some. For V, J and clone size, that table is used; D and trimming come from the DNA. Among 65,000 to 75,000 clones listed, 80% were seen once. This CDR3 has 14 amino acids. Germline V gives CDR1 SGHRS, CDR2 YFSETQ. J lost 7 bases, V lost 0 bases, and 3 bases had no gene match. This sequence joins TRBV5-1 and TRBJ2-1, with TRBD2 matching 8 bases. The sequenced sample consisted of peripheral blood. The sequence derives from a human donor in a cohort sampled during active COVID-19. The CDR3 is CASSLVAGGNEQFF. CDR3 bases: TGCGCCAGCAGCTTGGTGGCGGGAGGAAATGAGCAGTTCTTC.